A selection of T cell receptor beta chains follows, all from one sample in a study of naive and memory T cell subsets. TCRdb reprocessed the UMI-ligation and nested PCR reads via MiXCR and lists one record per CDR3 protein. The sample lists under 150,000 distinct CDR3 sequences; approximately 21% were seen once. Sequenced input: naive CD8+ T cells from blood. Source of these receptors: a human donor in good health. CDR3s include the opening cysteine and the closing phenylalanine or tryptophan. A D gene is named only where the DNA matches it firmly. Rows may omit the clone size; those that give it use once, few, many or a size class.

CDR3 DNA	CDR3 protein	J gene	V gene	D gene	clone size
TGTGCCAGCAGCTTGGGTCCAGAGACCCAGTACTTC	CASSLGPETQYF	TRBJ2-5	TRBV5-5	-	-
TGTGCCAGCAGTTATATCGGGACAGGACTTCAGCCCCAGCATTTT	CASSYIGTGLQPQHF	TRBJ1-5	TRBV27	TRBD1	many
TGTGCCATCTCCTTAGGCTCCTACAATGAGCAGTTCTTC	CAISLGSYNEQFF	TRBJ2-1	TRBV6-2/TRBV6-3	-	-
TGCGCCAGCAGCCAAGAGCACCTGGGACAGGAGTACAATGAGCAGTTCTTC	CASSQEHLGQEYNEQFF	TRBJ2-1	TRBV4-1	TRBD1	few
TGTGCCAGCAGTTTGGCGAGGGGTTTGGAGACCCAGTACTTC	CASSLARGLETQYF	TRBJ2-5	TRBV12-3/TRBV12-4	-	few
TGTGCCAGCAGCCCACAGAACCGGGACGGCTACGAGCAGTACTTC	CASSPQNRDGYEQYF	TRBJ2-7	TRBV7-9	-	-
TGTGCCAGCAGCAAGACAGGGCTCTACGAGCAGTACTTC	CASSKTGLYEQYF	TRBJ2-7	TRBV7-9	TRBD1	-
TGTGCCAGCAGTCCCGGTCGACTAGCGGGGTACAATGAGCAGTTCTTC	CASSPGRLAGYNEQFF	TRBJ2-1	TRBV12-3/TRBV12-4	TRBD2	-
TGTGCCAGTAAAGAAACGGACAGTTCAGCTTTCTTT	CASKETDSSAFF	TRBJ1-1	TRBV28	-	-
TGCAGCGTTCGCGCGTTGAGGGGGGATGAGCAGTTCTTC	CSVRALRGDEQFF	TRBJ2-1	TRBV29-1	-	-
TGTGCCAGCAGTCCAGGGACAGAGGTGGGCAATCAGCCCCAGCATTTT	CASSPGTEVGNQPQHF	TRBJ1-5	TRBV28	TRBD1	few
TGTGCCAGCAGTCCGTGGGCTGATACGCAGTATTTT	CASSPWADTQYF	TRBJ2-3	TRBV25-1	-	-
TGTGCCAGCAGCAAACCGGGACTAGCTGGGGAGCAGTTCTTC	CASSKPGLAGEQFF	TRBJ2-1	TRBV7-9	TRBD2	few
TGTGCCAGCAGCTTTACAGACGTCTTCTCCTACGAGCAGTACTTC	CASSFTDVFSYEQYF	TRBJ2-7	TRBV5-5	-	many
TGTGCCAGCAGCTTAGCCCCACAGGGCCTGGCGGCCTACGAGCAGTACTTC	CASSLAPQGLAAYEQYF	TRBJ2-7	TRBV7-2	-	few
TGTGCCAGCAACCTGGGTATGACAGATACGCAGTATTTT	CASNLGMTDTQYF	TRBJ2-3	TRBV25-1	-	few
TGTGCCAGCAGTGAAAGGAACATGAACACTGAAGCTTTCTTT	CASSERNMNTEAFF	TRBJ1-1	TRBV6-1	-	-
TGTGCCAGCAGCCAATTACCGCAGGAGAACACAGATACGCAGTATTTT	CASSQLPQENTDTQYF	TRBJ2-3	TRBV7-9	-	few